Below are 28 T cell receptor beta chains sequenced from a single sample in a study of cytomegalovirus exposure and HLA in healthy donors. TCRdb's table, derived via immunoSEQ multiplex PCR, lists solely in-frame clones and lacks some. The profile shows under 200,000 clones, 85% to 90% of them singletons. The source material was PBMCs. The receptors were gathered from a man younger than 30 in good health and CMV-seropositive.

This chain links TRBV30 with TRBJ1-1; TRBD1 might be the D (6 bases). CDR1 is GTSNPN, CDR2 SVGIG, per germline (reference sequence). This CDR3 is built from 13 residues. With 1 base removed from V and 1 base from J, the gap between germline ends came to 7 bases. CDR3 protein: CAWSGGRNTEAFF. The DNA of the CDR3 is TGTGCCTGGAGTGGGGGGCGGAACACTGAAGCTTTCTTT. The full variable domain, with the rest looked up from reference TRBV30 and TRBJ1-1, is SQTIHQWPATLVQPVGSPLSLECTVEGTSNPNLYWYRQAAGRGLQLLFYSVGIGQISSEVPQNLSASRPQDRQFILSSKKLLLSDSGFYLCAWSGGRNTEAFFGQGTRLTVV.

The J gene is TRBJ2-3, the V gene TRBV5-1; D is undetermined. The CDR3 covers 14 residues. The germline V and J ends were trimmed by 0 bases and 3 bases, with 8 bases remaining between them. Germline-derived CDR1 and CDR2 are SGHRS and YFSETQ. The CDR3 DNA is TGCGCCAGCAGCTTGGGTAGTGAGACAGATACGCAGTATTTT. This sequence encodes CASSLGSETDTQYF.

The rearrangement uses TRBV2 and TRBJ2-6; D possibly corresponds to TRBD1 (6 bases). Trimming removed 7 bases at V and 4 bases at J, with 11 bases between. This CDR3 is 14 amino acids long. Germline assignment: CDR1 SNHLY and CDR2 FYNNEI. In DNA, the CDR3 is TGTGCCAGCAAGGGGGATGCCGGGGCCAACGTCCTGACTTTC. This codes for CASKGDAGANVLTF.

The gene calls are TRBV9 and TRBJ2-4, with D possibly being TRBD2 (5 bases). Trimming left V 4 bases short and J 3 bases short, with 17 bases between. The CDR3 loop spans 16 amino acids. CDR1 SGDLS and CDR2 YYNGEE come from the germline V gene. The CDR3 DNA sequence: TGTGCCAGCAGCCGCCGGGGTGAACTTGGCAAAAACATTCAGTACTTC. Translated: CASSRRGELGKNIQYF. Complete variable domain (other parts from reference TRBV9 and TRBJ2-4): DSGVTQTPKHLITATGQRVTLRCSPRSGDLSVYWYQQSLDQGLQFLIQYYNGEERAKGNILERFSAQQFPDLHSELNLSSLELGDSALYFCASSRRGELGKNIQYFGAGTRLSVL.

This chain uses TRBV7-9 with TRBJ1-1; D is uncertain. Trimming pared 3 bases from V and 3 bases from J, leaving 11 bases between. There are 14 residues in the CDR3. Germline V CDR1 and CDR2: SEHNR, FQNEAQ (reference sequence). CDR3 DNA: TGTGCCAGCAGCTTGACGGTTAGCGACACTGAAGCTTTCTTT. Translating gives CASSLTVSDTEAFF.

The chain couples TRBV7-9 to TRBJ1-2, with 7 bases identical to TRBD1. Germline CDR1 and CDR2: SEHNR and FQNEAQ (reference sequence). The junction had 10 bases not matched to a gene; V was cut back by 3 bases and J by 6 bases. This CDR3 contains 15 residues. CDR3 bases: TGTGCCAGCAGCTTTTTGTTAGAGGGGGCTGATGGCTACACCTTC. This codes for CASSFLLEGADGYTF. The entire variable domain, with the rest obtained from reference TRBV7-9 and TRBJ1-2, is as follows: DTGVSQNPRHKITKRGQNVTFRCDPISEHNRLYWYRQTLGQGPEFLTYFQNEAQLEKSRLLSDRFSAERPKGSFSTLEIQRTEQGDSAMYLCASSFLLEGADGYTFGSGTRLTVV.

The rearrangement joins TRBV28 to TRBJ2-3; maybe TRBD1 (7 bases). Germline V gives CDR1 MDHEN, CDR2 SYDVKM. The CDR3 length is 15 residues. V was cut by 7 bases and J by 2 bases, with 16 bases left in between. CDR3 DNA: TGTGCCAGCATATTAGGCAGGGGGGACACAGATACGCAGTATTTT. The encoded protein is CASILGRGDTDTQYF.

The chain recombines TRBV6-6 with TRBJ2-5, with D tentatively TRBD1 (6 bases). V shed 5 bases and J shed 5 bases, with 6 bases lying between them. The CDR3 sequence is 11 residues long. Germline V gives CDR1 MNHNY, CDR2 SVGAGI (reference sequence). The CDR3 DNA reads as TGTGCCAGCAGTCAGGGGGAGACCCAGTACTTC. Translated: CASSQGETQYF.

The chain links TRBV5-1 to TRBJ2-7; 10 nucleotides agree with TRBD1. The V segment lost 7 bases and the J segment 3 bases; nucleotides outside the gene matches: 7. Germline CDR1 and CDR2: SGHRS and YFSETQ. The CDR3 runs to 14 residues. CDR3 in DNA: TGCGCCAGCGCTTCCGGGACAGGGGACTACGAGCAGTACTTC. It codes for CASASGTGDYEQYF. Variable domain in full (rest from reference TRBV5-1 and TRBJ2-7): KAGVTQTPRYLIKTRGQQVTLSCSPISGHRSVSWYQQTPGQGLQFLFEYFSETQRNKGNFPGRFSGRQFSNSRSEMNVSTLELGDSALYLCASASGTGDYEQYFGPGTRLTVT.

CDR3 region: CASSKGIREDYYNEQFF. In DNA form, the CDR3 reads TGTGCCAGCAGCAAAGGAATCCGAGAGGACTACTACAATGAGCAGTTCTTC. The genes are TRBV21-1 and TRBJ2-1; TRBD2 is the table's D call, not checked against the DNA. TRBV21-1 is annotated as a pseudogene. The CDR3 has 17 amino acids.

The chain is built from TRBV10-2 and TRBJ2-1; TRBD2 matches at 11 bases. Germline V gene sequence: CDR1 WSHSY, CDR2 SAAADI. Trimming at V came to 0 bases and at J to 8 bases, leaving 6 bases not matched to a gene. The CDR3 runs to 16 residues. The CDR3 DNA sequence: TGCGCCAGCAGTGAGTCAACTAGCGGGAGAAGATATGAGCAGTTCTTC. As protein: CASSESTSGRRYEQFF.

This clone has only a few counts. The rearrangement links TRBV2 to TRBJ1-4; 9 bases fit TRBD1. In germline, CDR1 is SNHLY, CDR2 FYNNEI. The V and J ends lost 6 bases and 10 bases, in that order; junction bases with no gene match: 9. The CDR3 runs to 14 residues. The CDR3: CASRDTGGTGKLFF. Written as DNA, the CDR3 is TGTGCCAGCAGAGATACAGGGGGCACAGGAAAACTGTTTTTT.

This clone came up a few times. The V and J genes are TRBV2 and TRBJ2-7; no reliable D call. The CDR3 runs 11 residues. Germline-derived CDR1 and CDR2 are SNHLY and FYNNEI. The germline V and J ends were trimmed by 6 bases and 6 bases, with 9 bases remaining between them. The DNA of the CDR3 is TGTGCCAGCAGAGCAGGTGGCGAGCAGTACTTC. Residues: CASRAGGEQYF.

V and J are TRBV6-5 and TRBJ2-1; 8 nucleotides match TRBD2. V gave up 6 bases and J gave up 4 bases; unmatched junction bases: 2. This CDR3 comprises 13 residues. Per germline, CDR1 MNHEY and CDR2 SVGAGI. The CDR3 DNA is TGTGCCAGCAGAGGGACTAGTTACAATGAGCAGTTCTTC. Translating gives CASRGTSYNEQFF.

The CDR3 DNA reads TGTGCCAGCAGTTACTCCAGGGGGCAAGGGTATGGCTACACCTTC. Its translation is CASSYSRGQGYGYTF. The gene calls are TRBV6-5 and TRBJ1-2, with 8 bases lining up with TRBD1. CDR3 length equals 15 residues. V lost 0 bases to trimming and J lost 5 bases; unmatched junction nucleotides: 5. Looked up from germline, CDR1 is MNHEY and CDR2 is SVGAGI.

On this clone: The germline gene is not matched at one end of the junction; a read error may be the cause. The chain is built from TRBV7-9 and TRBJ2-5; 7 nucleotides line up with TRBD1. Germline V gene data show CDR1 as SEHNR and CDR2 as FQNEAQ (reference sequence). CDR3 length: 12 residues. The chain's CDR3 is CASSLDRTGIDF. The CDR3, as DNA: TGTGCCAGCAGCTTGGATCGGACAGGAATAGACTTC.

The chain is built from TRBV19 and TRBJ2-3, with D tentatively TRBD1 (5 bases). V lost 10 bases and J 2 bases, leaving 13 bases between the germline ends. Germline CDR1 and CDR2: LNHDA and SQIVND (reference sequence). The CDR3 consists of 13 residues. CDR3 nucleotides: TGTGCCACGATTGGCAGGGTCACAGATACGCAGTATTTT. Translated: CATIGRVTDTQYF.

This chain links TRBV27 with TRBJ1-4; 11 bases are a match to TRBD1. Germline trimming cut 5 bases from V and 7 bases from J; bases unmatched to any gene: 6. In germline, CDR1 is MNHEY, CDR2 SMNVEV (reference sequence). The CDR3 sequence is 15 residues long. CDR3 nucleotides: TGTGCCAGCAGTCAGGACAGGGGGCATGCTGAAAAACTGTTTTTT. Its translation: CASSQDRGHAEKLFF.

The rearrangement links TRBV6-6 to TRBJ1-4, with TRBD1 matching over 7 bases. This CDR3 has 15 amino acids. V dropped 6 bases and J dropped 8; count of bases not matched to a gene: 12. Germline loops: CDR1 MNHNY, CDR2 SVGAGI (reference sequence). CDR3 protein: CASRTLDRDREKLFF. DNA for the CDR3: TGTGCCAGCAGGACCTTAGACAGGGACCGGGAAAAACTGTTTTTT.

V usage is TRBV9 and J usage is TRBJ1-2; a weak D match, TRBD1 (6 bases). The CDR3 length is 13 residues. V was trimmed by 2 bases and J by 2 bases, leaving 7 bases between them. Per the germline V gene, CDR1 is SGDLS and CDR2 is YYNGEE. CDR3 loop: CASSVGTNYGYTF. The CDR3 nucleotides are TGTGCCAGCAGCGTGGGGACAAACTATGGCTACACCTTC.

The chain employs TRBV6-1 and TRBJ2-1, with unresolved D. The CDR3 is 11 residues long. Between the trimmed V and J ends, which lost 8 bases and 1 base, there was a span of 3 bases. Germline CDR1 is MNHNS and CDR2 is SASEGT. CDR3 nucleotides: TGTGCCAGCCAGTCCTACAATGAGCAGTTCTTC. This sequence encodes CASQSYNEQFF.

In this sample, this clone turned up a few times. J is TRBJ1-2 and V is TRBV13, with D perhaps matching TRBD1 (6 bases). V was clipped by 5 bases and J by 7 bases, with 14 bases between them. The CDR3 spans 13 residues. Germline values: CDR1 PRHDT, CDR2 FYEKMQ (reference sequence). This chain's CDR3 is CASSIRTEGGYTF. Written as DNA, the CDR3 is TGTGCCAGCAGCATACGGACAGAGGGTGGCTACACCTTC. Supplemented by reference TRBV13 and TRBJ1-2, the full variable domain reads AAGVIQSPRHLIKEKRETATLKCYPIPRHDTVYWYQQGPGQDPQFLISFYEKMQSDKGSIPDRFSAQQFSDYHSELNMSSLELGDSALYFCASSIRTEGGYTFGSGTRLTVV.

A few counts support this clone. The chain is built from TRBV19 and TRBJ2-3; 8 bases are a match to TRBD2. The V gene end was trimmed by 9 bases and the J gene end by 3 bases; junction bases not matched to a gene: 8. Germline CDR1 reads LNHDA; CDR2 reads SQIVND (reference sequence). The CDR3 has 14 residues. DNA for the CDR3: TGTGCCAGCCGTGGGACTAGAGATACAGATACGCAGTATTTT. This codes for CASRGTRDTDTQYF. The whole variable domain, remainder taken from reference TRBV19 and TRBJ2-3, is DGGITQSPKYLFRKEGQNVTLSCEQNLNHDAMYWYRQDPGQGLRLIYYSQIVNDFQKGDIAEGYSVSREKKESFPLTVTSAQKNPTAFYLCASRGTRDTDTQYFGPGTRLTVL.

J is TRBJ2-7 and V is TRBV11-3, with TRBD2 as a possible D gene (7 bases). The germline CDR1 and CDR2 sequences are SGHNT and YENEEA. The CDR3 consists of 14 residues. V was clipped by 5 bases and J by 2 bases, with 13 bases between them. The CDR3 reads CASSPGRGTYEQYF. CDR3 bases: TGTGCCAGCAGCCCTGGGAGGGGGACCTACGAGCAGTACTTC.

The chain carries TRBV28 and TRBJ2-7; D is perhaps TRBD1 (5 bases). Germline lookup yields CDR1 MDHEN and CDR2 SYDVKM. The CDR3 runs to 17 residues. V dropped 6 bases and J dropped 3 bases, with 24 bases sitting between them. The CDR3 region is CASSPTPAYRKGYEQYF. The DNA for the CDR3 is TGTGCCAGCAGCCCTACACCTGCTTACAGGAAAGGCTACGAGCAGTACTTC.

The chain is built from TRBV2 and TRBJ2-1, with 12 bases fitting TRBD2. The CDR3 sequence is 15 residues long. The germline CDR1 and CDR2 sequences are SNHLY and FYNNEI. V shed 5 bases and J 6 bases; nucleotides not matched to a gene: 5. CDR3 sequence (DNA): TGTGCCAGCAGTCCCAGACTAGCGGGAGTCAATGAGCAGTTCTTC. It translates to CASSPRLAGVNEQFF.

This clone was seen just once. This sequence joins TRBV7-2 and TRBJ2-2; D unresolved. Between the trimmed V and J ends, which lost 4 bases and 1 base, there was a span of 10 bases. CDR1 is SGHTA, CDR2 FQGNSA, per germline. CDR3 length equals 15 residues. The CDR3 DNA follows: TGTGCCAGCAGCTCGTGGGCGCAGAACACCGGGGAGCTGTTTTTT. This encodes CASSSWAQNTGELFF.

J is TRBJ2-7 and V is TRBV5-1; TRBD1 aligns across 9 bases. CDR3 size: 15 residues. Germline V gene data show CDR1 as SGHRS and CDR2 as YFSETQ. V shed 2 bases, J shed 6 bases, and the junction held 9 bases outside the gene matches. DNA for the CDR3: TGCGCCAGCAGCTTTGCGGGGACAGGGTGGAGCGAGCAGTACTTC. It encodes CASSFAGTGWSEQYF.